The subject of this entry is one T cell receptor (beta chain). Antigen specificity is unknown. This entry belongs to a study of OX40 agonist ivuxolimab in advanced cancers. Study-level information: Previous treatment with anti-PD-1, anti-PD-L1 or anti-CTLA-4 therapy was allowed; about 44% had received some. The study's findings and limits: Patients who responded partially at 0.1-3.0 mg/kg showed clonal expansion ranking among the lowest. CD8+ T cells averaged more expanded clones than CD4+.

The V gene's germline CDR1 is MGHRA and CDR2 YSYEKL. The CDR3 runs 15 residues. V was pared by 1 base and J by 10 bases, with 17 bases between. Repertoires were generated with immunoSEQ multiplex PCR, while TCRdb's copy carries only in-frame clones and drops some. This table holds approximately 62,000 clones, 89% found once. The clonotype comes from an adult with an advanced solid tumor such as melanoma, head and neck, liver or kidney cancer. Sequenced here: CD4+ or CD8+ T cells sorted from blood, sampled in a trial of the OX40 agonist ivuxolimab. This rearrangement joins TRBV4-1 to TRBJ2-1, with D perhaps TRBD2 (5 bases). CDR3: CASSQAGGRIGEQFF. In DNA, the CDR3 is TGCGCCAGCAGCCAAGCAGGAGGTAGGATTGGGGAGCAGTTCTTC.